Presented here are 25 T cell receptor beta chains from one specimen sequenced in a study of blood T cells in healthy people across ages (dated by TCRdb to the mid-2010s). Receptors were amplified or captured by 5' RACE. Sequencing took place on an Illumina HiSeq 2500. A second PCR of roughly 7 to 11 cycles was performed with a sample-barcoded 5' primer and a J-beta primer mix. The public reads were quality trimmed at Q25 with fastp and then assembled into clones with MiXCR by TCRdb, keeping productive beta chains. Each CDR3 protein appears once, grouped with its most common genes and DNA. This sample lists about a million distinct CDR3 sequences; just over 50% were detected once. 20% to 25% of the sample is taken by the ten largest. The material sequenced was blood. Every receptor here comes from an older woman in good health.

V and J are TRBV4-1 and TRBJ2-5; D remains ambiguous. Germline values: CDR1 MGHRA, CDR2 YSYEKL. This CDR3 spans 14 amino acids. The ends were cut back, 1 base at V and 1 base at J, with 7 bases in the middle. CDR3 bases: TGCGCCAGCAGCCAAGTCCAGAGCCAAGAGACCCAGTACTTC. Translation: CASSQVQSQETQYF.

CDR3 protein: CASSFKQGLRYF. CDR3 bases: TGTGCCAGCAGTTTCAAACAGGGATTGAGGTACTTC. The chain uses TRBV6-2 or TRBV6-3 and TRBJ2-5; D perhaps matches TRBD1 (6 bases). The CDR3 has 12 amino acids. CDR1 and CDR2 (germline): MNHEY, SVGEGT. V lost 4 bases, J lost 13 bases, and 16 bases lay in between.

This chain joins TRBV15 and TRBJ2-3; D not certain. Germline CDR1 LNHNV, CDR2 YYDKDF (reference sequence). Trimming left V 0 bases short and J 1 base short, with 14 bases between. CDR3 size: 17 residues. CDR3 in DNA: TGTGCCACCAGCAGAGACCCAGCCGACGCCGGCACAGATACGCAGTATTTT. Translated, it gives CATSRDPADAGTDTQYF.

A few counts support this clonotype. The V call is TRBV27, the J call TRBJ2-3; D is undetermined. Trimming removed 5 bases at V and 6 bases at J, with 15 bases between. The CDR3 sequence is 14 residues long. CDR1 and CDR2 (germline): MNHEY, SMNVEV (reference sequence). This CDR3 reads CASSPGPVMDTQYF. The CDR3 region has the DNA TGTGCCAGCAGTCCAGGCCCCGTGATGGATACGCAGTATTTT.

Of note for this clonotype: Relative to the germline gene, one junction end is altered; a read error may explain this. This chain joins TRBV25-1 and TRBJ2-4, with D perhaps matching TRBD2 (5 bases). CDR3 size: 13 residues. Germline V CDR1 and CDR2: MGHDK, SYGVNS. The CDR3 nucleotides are TGTACCAGCAAGATTCAAGTGGAGGACATTCAGTACTTC. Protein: CTSKIQVEDIQYF.

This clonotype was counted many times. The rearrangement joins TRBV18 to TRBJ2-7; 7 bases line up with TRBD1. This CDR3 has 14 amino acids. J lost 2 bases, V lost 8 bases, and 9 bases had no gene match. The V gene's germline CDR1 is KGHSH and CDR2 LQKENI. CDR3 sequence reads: CASSPRTGPYEQYF. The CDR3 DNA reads TGTGCCAGCAGCCCCAGGACAGGACCCTACGAGCAGTACTTC.

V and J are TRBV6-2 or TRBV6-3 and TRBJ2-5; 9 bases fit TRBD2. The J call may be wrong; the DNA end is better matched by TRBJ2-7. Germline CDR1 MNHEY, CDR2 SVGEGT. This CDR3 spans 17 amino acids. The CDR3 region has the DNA TGTGCCAGCAAACGGCCAGCGGGAGGAGGCCTCTCCTACGAGCAGTACTTC. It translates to CASKRPAGGGLSYEQYF.

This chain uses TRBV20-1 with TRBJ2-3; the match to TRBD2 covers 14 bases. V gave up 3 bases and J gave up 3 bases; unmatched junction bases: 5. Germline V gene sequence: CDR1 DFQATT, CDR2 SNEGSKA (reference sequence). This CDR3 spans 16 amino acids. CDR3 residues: CSASAGLAGVTDTQYF. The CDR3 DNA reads TGCAGTGCTAGTGCGGGACTAGCGGGAGTAACAGATACGCAGTATTTT.

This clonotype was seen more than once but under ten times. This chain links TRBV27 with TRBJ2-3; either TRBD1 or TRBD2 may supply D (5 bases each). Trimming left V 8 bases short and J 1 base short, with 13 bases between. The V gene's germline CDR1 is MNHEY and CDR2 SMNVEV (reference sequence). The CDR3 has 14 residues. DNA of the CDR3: TGTGCCAGCGGGGGTAAATCCGGCACAGATACGCAGTATTTT. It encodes CASGGKSGTDTQYF.

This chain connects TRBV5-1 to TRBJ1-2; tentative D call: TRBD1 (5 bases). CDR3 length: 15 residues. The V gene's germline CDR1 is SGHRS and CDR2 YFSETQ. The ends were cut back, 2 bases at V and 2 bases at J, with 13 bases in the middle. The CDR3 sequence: CASSFRDGPNYGYTF. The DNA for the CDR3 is TGCGCCAGCAGCTTTCGGGACGGACCAAACTATGGCTACACCTTC.

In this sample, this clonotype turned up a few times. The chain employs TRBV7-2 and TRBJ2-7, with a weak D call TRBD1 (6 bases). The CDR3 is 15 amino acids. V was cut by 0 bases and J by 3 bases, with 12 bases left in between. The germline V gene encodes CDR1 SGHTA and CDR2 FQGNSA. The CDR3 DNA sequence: TGTGCCAGCAGCTTAGCGCCAGGGGACCACTACGAGCAGTACTTC. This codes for CASSLAPGDHYEQYF.

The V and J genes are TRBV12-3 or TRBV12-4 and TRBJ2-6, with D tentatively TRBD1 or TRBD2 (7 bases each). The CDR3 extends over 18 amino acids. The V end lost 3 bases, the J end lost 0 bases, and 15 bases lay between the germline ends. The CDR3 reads CASSFWQGGASGANVLTF. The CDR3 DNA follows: TGTGCCAGCAGTTTTTGGCAGGGGGGGGCCTCTGGGGCCAACGTCCTGACTTTC.

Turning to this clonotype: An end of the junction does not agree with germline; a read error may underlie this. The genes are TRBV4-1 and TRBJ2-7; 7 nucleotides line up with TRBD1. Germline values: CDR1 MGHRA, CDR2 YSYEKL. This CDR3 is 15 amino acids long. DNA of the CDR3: TGCGCCAGCGGCCAGGACGGGACAGCTTACTACGAGCAGTACTTC. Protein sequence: CASGQDGTAYYEQYF.

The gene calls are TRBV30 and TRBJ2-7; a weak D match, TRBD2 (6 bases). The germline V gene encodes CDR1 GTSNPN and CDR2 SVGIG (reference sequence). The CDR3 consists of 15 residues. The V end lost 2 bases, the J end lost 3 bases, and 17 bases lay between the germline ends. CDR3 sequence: CAWSLLGGASYEQYF. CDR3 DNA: TGTGCCTGGAGTCTGTTAGGAGGGGCGAGCTACGAGCAGTACTTC.

CDR3 coding DNA: TGCAGTGCTAGAGATAAGCTAAGGCGGTCCCCCCACGAGCAGTACTTC. Its translation: CSARDKLRRSPHEQYF. J is TRBJ2-7 and V is TRBV20-1; no definite D call. Germline CDR1 is DFQATT and CDR2 is SNEGSKA (reference sequence). The CDR3 contains 16 residues. V dropped 0 bases and J dropped 5 bases, with 20 bases sitting between them.

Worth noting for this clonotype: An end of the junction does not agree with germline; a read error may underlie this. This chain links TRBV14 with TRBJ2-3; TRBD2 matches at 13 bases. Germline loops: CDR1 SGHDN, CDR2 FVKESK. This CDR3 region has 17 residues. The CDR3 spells CASSHFRGTSGMDTQYF. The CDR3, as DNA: TGTGCCAGTAGCCATTTCCGGGGGACTAGCGGGATGGATACGCAGTATTTT.

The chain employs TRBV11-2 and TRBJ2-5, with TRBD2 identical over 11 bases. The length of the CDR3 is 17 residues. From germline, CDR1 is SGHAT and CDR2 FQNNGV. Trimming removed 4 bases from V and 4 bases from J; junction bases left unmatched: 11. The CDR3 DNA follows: TGTGCCAGCAGCTCAACCTCTAGCGGGAGGCCCCGAGAGACCCAGTACTTC. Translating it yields CASSSTSSGRPRETQYF.

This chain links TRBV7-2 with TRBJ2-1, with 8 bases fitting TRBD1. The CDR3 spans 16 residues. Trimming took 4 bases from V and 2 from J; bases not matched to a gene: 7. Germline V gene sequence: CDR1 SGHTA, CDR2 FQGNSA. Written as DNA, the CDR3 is TGTGCCAGCAGCTCACATTCAGGGGGCGCCTACAATGAGCAGTTCTTC. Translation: CASSSHSGGAYNEQFF.

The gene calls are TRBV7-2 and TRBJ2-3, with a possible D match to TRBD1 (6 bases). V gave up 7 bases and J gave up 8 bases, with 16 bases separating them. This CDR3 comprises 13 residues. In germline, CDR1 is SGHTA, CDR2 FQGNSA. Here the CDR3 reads CASNPGRGATQYF. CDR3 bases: TGTGCCAGCAATCCGGGCAGGGGTGCTACGCAGTATTTT.

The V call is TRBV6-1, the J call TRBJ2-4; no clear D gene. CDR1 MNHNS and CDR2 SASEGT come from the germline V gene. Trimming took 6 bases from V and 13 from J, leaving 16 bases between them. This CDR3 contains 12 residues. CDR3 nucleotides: TGTGCCAGCAGAGTAGGGTCGGGTGAGCAGTACTTC. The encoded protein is CASRVGSGEQYF.

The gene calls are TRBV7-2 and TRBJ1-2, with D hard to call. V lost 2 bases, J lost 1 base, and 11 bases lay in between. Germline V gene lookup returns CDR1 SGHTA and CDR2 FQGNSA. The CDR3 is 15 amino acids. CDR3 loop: CASSLLAGFNYGYTF. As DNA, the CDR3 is TGTGCCAGCAGCTTATTGGCTGGATTTAACTATGGCTACACCTTC.

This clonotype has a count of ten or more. The CDR3 loop reads CASSPQTDTQYF. DNA of the CDR3: TGCGCCAGCAGCCCCCAGACAGATACGCAGTATTTT. The chain couples TRBV10-2 to TRBJ2-3; no definite D call. CDR1 and CDR2 (germline): WSHSY, SAAADI. The CDR3 length is 12 residues. V was trimmed by 6 bases and J by 3 bases, leaving 7 bases between them.

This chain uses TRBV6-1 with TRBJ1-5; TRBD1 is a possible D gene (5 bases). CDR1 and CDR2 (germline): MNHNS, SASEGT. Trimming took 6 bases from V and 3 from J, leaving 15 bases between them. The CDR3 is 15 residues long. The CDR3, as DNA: TGTGCCAGCAGCGAGAGAGGGGAATTCAATCAGCCCCAGCATTTT. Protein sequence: CASSERGEFNQPQHF.

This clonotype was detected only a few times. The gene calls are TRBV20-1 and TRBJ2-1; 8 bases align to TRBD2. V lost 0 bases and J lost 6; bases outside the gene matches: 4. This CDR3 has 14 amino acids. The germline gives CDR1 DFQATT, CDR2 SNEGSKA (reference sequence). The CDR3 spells CSARELAAFNEQFF. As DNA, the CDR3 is TGCAGTGCTAGAGAACTAGCGGCGTTCAATGAGCAGTTCTTC.

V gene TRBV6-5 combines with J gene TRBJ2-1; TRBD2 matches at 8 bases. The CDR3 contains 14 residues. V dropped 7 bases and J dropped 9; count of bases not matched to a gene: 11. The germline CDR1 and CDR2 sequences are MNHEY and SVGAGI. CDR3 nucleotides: TGTGCCAGCAAGAGAACGGGAGGGCCGGGTGAGCAGTTCTTC. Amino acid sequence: CASKRTGGPGEQFF.